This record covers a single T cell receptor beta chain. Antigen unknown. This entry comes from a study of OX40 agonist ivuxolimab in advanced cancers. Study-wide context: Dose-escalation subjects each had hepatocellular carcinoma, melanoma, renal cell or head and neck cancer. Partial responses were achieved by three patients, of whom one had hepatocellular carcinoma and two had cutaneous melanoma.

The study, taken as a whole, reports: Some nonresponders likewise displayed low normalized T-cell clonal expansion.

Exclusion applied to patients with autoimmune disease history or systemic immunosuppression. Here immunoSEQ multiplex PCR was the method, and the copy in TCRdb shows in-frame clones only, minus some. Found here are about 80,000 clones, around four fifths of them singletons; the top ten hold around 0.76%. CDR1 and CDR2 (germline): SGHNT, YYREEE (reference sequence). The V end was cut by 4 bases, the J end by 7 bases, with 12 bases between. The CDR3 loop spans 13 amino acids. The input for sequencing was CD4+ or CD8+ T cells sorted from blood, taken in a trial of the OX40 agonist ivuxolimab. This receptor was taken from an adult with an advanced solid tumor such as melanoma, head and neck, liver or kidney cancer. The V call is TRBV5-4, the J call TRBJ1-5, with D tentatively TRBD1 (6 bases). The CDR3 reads CASSPTGTQPQHF. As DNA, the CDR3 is TGTGCCAGCAGCCCTACAGGGACGCAGCCCCAGCATTTT.